Sequencing of this TCR beta chain was carried out in a study of Tregs in tolerant kidney transplant recipients. Across the study: The nonmyeloablative bone marrow transplants came from related graft donors, with transient mixed chimerism.

The ends were cut back, 6 bases at V and 0 bases at J, with 6 bases in the middle. Looked up from germline, CDR1 is MNHEY and CDR2 is SVGAGI. The CDR3 is 13 amino acids. Some clones are missing from TCRdb's copy, which holds only in-frame ones; the method was immunoSEQ multiplex PCR. The repertoire holds about 78,000 clones, around 93% seen once, with 0.34% in the top ten. J is TRBJ1-5 and V is TRBV6-5; no reliable D call. Material: Tregs from blood, obtained before the transplant. The TCR sequence derives from a human donor who received a combined kidney and bone marrow transplant. CDR3: CASSVDSNQPQHF. The CDR3 nucleotides are TGTGCCAGCAGCGTCGATAGCAATCAGCCCCAGCATTTT.